This T cell receptor (beta chain) was recovered during a study of blood T cell repertoires in COVID-19 (dated by TCRdb to between 2020 and 2021). Looking at the study overall: Samples from collaborators originated in the United States, Italy and Spain and spanned both the acute and convalescent phases of COVID-19. HLA class I and class II types, where available, came from metadata supplied by the sample provider rather than from assay-based typing. Samples came from the ongoing ImmuneRACE study (first 160 participants) plus 1,254 subjects from 6 global collaborators. The material from the prospective study consisted of cDNA or gDNA derived from T cells, B-cell-depleted T cells, or PBMCs. A freely available public database, intended as a resource for researchers studying the immune response to SARS-CoV-2, is where the repertoires were released. The dataset comprised deeply sampled blood TCRbeta repertoires from subjects exposed to, actively infected with, or recovered from COVID-19. Nearly every sample came with metadata listing a de-identified subject ID, COVID-19 status, age in years and sex.

About this clone itself: No antigen is known for it. No qualities accompany the bases; no much larger clone lies one base away.

The immunoSEQ Assay, a bias-controlled multiplex PCR, was used to amplify TCRbeta CDR3 regions from genomic DNA. Concerning the study's data processing: The number of nucleated cells in each sample was estimated by amplification of reference gene primers within the assay. To quantify the absolute abundance of each unique TCRbeta CDR3 rearrangement, sequence reads were collapsed and filtered. For each sample, productive Simpson clonality was calculated as the square root of Simpson's diversity index across productive rearrangements. As stored in TCRdb, this immuneACCESS dataset retains in-frame rearrangements with V and J assigned. A fraction of the clones does not appear; measured against another copy, unresolved V genes explain less than half of the discrepancy, and the remainder lacks a known reason. From that table come the V and J calls and clone size; the DNA was used to work out D and trimming. For this sample there are 300,000 to 350,000 clones; under 90% appear just once. The ten most abundant clones make up about 9.4% of the sample.

In the prospective study, participants were 18 to 89 years old, resided in around 25 geographic areas of the United States, and were enrolled through a virtual design. In the prospective study, cohorts were assigned on the basis of participant-reported clinical history obtained from a screening survey and a study questionnaire. For ImmuneRACE Cohort 3, a participant was defined as recovered based on two consecutive negative NP/OP PCR tests, clearance by a healthcare professional, or resolution of symptoms. Each participant in the prospective study had whole blood, serum and a nasopharyngeal or oropharyngeal swab collected by mobile phlebotomists. Prospective study participants could optionally give additional blood draws and questionnaires over an approximately two-month period. Prospective study blood samples were shipped either frozen or at room temperature before DNA extraction. The CDR3 has 13 amino acids, counting the end cysteine and phenylalanine. The read is trimmed to its CDR3 DNA, 39 bases read in frame from base 1. Via the germline V gene, CDR1 is SGDLS and CDR2 YYNGEE. Germline trimming: 4 bases from V, 7 bases from J; junction bases outside gene matches: 5.

Overall study outcomes, separate from this receptor: The amount of clinical and demographic metadata varied by source and participant and was provided uncurated.

The chain employs TRBV9 and TRBJ1-1; 9 central bases correspond to TRBD1. This TCR came from a woman under 40 who had recovered from COVID-19. Sequences were obtained from PBMCs or T cells enriched from blood (not recorded which). The bases read TGTGCCAGCAGCATGGGACAGGGCGGTGAAGCTTTCTTT. Its translation reads: CASSMGQGGEAFF.